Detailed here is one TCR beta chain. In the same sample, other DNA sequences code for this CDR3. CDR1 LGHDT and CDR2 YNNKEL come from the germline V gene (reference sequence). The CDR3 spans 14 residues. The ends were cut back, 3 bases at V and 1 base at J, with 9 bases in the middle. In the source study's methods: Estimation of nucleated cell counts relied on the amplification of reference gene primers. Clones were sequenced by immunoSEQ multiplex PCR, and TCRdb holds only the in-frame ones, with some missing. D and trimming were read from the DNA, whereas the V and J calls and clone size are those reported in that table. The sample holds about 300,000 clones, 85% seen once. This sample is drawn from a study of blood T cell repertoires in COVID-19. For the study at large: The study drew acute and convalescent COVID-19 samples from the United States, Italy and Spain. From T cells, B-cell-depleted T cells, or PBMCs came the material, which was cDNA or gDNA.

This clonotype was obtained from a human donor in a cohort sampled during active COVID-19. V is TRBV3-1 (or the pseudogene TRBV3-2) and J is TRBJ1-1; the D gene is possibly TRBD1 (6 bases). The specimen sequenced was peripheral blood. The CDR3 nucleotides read TGTGCCAGCAGCCAGTTACAGGGGAACACTGAAGCTTTCTTT. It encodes CASSQLQGNTEAFF.